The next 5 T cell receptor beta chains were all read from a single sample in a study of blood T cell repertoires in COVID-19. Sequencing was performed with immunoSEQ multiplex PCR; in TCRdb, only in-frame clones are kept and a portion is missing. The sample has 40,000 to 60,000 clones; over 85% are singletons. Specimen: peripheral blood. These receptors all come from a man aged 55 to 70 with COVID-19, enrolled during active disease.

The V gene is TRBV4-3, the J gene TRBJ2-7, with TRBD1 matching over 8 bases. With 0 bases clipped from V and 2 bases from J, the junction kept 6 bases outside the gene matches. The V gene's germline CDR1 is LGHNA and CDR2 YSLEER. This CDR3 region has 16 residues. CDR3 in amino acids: CASSQDGTGRAYEQYF. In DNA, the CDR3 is TGCGCCAGCAGCCAAGATGGGACAGGTAGGGCCTACGAGCAGTACTTC.

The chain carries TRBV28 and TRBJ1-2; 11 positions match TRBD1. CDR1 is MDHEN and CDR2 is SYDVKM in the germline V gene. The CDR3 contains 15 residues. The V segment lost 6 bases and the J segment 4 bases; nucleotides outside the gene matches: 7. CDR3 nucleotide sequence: TGTGCCAGCAGCCTCGGACAGGGGGCGAGCTATGGCTACACCTTC. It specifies CASSLGQGASYGYTF.

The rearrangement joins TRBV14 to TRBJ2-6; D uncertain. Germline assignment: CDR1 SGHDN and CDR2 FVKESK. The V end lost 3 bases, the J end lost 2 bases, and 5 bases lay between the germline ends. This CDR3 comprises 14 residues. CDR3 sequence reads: CASSHPTGANVLTF. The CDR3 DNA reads TGTGCCAGCAGCCATCCAACTGGGGCCAACGTCCTGACTTTC. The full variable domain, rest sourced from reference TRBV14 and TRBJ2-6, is EAGVTQFPSHSVIEKGQTVTLRCDPISGHDNLYWYRRVMGKEIKFLLHFVKESKQDESGMPNNRFLAERTGGTYSTLKVQPAELEDSGVYFCASSHPTGANVLTFGAGSRLTVL.

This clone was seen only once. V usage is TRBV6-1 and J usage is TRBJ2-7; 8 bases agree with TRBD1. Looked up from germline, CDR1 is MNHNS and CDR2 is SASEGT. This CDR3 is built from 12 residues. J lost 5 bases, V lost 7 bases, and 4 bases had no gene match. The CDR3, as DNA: TGTGCCAGCAACGGACAGGGAGACGAGCAGTACTTC. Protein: CASNGQGDEQYF.

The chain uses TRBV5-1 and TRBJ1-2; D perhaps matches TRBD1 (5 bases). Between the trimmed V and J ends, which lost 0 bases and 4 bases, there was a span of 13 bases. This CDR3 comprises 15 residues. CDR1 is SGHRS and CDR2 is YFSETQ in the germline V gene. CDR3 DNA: TGCGCCAGCAGCTTGGATGTCTCGCAGGGCTATGGCTACACCTTC. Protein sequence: CASSLDVSQGYGYTF.